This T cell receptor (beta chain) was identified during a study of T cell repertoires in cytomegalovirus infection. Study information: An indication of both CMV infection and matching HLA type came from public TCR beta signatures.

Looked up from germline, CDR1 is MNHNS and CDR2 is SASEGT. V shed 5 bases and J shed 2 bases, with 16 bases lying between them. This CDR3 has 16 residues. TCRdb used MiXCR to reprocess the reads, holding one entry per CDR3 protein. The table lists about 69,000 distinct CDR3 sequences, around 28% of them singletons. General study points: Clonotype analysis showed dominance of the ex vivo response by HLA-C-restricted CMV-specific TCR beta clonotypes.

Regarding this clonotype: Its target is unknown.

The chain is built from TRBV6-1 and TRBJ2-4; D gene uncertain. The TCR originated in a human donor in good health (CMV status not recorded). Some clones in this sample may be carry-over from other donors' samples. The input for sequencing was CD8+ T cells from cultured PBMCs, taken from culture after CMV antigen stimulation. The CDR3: CASSYSIGGSKNIQYF. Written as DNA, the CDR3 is TGTGCCAGCAGTTATTCTATCGGTGGGTCCAAAAACATTCAGTACTTC.